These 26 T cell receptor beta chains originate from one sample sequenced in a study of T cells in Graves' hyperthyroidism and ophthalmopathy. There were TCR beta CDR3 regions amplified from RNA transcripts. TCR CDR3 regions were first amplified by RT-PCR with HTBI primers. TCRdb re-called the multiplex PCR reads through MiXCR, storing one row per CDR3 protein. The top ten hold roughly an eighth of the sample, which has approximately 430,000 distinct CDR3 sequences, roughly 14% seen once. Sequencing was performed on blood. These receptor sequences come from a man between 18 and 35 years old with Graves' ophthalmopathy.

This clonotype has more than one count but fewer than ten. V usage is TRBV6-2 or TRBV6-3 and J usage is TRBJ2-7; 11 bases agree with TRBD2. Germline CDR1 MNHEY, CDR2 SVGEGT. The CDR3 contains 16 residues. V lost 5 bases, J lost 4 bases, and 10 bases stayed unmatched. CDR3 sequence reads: CASSPSGRSIGYEQYF. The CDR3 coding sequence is TGTGCCAGCAGTCCTAGCGGGAGGTCCATAGGTTACGAGCAGTACTTC.

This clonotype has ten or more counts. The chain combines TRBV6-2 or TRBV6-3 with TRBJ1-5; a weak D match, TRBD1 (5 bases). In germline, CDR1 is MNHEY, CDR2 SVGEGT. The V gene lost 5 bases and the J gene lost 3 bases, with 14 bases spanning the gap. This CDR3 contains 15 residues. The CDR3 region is CASSPPGGFNQPQHF. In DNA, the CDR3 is TGTGCCAGCAGTCCCCCGGGGGGGTTCAATCAGCCCCAGCATTTT.

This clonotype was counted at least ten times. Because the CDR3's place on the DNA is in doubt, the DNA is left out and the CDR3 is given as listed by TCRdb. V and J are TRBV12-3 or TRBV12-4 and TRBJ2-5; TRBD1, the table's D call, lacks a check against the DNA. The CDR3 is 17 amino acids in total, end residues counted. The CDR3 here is CASSTSGRTADQETQYF.

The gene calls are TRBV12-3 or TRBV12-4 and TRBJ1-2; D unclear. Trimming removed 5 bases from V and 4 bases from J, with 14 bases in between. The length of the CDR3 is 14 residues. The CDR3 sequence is CASSDLASSYGYTF. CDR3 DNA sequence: TGTGCCAGCAGTGACCTCGCGTCTTCCTATGGCTACACCTTC.

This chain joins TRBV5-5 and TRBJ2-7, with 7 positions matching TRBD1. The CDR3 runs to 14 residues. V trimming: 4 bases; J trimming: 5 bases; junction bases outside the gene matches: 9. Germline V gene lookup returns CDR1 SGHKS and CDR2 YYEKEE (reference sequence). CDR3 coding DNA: TGTGCCAGCAGCCCCGGGACAGACTCTAACGAGCAGTACTTC. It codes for CASSPGTDSNEQYF.

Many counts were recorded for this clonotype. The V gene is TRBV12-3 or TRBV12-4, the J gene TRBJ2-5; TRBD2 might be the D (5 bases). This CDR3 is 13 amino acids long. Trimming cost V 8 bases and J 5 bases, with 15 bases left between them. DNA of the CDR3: TGTGCCAGCCGACTTGACCCGGGGGAGACCCAGTACTTC. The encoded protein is CASRLDPGETQYF.

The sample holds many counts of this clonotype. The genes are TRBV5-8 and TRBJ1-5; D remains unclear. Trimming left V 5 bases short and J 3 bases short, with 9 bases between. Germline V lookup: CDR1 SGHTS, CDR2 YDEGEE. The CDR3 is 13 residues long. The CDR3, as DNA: TGTGCCAGCAGGACTACAGACAATCAGCCCCAGCATTTT. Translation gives CASRTTDNQPQHF.

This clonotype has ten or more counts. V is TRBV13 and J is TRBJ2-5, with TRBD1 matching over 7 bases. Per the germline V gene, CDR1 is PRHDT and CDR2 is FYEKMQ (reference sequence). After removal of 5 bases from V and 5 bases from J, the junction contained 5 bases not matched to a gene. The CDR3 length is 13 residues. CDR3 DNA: TGTGCCAGCAGCCGAAACAGGGGCGAGACCCAGTACTTC. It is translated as CASSRNRGETQYF.

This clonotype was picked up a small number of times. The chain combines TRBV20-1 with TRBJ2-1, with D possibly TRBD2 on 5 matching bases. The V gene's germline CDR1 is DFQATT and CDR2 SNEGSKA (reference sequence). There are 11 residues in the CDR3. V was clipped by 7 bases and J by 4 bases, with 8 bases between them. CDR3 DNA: TGCAGTGGTCCGGGGTACAATGAGCAGTTCTTC. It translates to CSGPGYNEQFF.

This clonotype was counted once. Written as DNA, the CDR3 is TGTGCCTGGAGAAGGGAGGGCGCAGATACGCAGTATTTT. It yields the protein CAWRREGADTQYF. V and J are TRBV30 and TRBJ2-3, with 7 positions matching TRBD2. Trimming took 3 bases from V and 4 from J; bases not matched to a gene: 4. Germline CDR1 GTSNPN, CDR2 SVGIG (reference sequence). The CDR3 spans 13 residues.

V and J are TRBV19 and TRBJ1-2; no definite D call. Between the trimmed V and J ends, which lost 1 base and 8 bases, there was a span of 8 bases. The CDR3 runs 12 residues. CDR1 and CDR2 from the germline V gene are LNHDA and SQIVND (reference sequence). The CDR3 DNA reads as TGTGCCAGTAGTATAGCCTGGTGGGGCTACACCTTC. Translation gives CASSIAWWGYTF.

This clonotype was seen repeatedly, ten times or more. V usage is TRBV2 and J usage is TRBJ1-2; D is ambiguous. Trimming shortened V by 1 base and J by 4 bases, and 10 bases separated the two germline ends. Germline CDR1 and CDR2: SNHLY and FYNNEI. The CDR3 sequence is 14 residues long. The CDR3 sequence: CASSEGQWSYGYTF. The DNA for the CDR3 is TGTGCCAGCAGTGAAGGGCAATGGAGCTATGGCTACACCTTC. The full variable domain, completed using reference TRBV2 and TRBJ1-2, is EPEVTQTPSHQVTQMGQEVILRCVPISNHLYFYWYRQILGQKVEFLVSFYNNEISEKSEIFDDQFSVERPDGSNFTLKIRSTKLEDSAMYFCASSEGQWSYGYTFGSGTRLTVV.

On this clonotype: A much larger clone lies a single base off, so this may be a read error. In nucleotides, the CDR3 is TGTGCCAGCAGGGGGACTAGCGGGACCCCAGAGACCCAGTACTTC. It specifies CASRGTSGTPETQYF. The chain joins TRBV2 to TRBJ2-5, with TRBD2 identical over 13 bases. Trimming took 6 bases from V and 4 from J; bases not matched to a gene: 5. Germline V gene lookup returns CDR1 SNHLY and CDR2 FYNNEI. This CDR3 has 15 residues. Full variable domain (outside the CDR3, taken from reference TRBV2 and TRBJ2-5): EPEVTQTPSHQVTQMGQEVILRCVPISNHLYFYWYRQILGQKVEFLVSFYNNEISEKSEIFDDQFSVERPDGSNFTLKIRSTKLEDSAMYFCASRGTSGTPETQYFGPGTRLLVL.

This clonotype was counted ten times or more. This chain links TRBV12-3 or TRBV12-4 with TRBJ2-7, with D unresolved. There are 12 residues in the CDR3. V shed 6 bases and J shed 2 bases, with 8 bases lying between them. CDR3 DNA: TGTGCCAGCAGGACCCGACCCTACGAGCAGTACTTC. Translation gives CASRTRPYEQYF.

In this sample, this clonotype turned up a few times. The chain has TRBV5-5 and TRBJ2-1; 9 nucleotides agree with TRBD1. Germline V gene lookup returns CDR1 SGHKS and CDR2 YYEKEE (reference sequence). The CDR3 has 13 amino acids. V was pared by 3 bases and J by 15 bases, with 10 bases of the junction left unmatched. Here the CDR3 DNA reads TGTGCCAGCAGCTCTCAGGGACAGGGTAGAAGGTTCTTC. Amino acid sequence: CASSSQGQGRRFF.

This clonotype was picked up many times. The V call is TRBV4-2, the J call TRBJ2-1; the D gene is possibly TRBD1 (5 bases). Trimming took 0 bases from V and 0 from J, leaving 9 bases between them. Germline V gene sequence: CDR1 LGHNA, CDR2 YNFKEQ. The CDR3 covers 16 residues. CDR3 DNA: TGTGCCAGCAGCCAAGATGGGGCCCTCTCCTACAATGAGCAGTTCTTC. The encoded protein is CASSQDGALSYNEQFF.

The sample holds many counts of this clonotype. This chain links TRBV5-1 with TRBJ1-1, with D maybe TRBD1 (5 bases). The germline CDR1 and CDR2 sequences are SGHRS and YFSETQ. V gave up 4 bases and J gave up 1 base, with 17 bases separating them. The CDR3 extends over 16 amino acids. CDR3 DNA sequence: TGCGCCAGCAGCCCCACGGATAGGACACCGAACACTGAAGCTTTCTTT. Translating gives CASSPTDRTPNTEAFF.

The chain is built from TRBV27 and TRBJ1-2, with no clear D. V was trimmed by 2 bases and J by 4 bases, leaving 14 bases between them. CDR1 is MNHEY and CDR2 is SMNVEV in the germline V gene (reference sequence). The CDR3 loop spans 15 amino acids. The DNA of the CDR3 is TGTGCCAGCAGTTTAATAGCAGGAAACCTCTATGGCTACACCTTC. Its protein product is CASSLIAGNLYGYTF.

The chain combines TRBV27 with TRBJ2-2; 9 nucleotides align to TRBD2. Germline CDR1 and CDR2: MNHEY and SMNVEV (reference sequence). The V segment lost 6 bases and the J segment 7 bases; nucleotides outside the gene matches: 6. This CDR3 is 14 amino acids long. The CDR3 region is CASRVAGGVGELFF. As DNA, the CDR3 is TGTGCCAGCAGGGTCGCGGGAGGGGTCGGGGAGCTGTTTTTT.

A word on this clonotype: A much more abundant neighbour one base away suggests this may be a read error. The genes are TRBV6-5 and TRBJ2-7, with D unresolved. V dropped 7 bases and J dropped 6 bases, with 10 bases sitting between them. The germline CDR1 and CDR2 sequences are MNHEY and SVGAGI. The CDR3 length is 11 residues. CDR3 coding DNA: TGTGCCAGCAATTATCGTGGCGAGCAGTACTTC. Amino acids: CASNYRGEQYF.

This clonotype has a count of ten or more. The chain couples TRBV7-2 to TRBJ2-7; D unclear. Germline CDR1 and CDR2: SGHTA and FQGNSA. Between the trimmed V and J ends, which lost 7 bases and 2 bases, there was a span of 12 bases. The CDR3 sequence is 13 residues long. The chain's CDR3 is CASTGTLPYEQYF. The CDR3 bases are TGTGCCAGCACTGGCACACTACCCTACGAGCAGTACTTC.

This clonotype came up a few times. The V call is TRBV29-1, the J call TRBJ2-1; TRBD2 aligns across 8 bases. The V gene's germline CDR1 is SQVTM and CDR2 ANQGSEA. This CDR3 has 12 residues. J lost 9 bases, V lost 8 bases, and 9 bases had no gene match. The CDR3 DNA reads TGCAGCCACCGCCCCGGGGGGGGTGAGCAGTTCTTC. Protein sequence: CSHRPGGGEQFF.

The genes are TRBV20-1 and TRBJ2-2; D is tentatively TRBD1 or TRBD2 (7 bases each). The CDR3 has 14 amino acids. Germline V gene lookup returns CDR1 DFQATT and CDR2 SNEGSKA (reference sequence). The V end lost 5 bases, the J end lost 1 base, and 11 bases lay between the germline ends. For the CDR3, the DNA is TGCAGTGCTCCCAGGGGGGGGAACACCGGGGAGCTGTTTTTT. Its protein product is CSAPRGGNTGELFF.

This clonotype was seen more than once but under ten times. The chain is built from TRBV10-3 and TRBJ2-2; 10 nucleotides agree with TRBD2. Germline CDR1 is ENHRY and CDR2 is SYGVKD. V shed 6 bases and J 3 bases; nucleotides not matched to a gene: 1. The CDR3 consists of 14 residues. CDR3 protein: CAIRGLADTGELFF. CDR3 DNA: TGTGCCATCAGAGGACTAGCGGACACCGGGGAGCTGTTTTTT.

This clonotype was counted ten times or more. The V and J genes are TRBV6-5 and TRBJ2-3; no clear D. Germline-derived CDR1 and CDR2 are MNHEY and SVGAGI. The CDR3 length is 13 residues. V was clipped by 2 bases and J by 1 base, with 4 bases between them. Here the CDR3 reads CASSYPGTDTQYF. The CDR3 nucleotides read TGTGCCAGCAGTTACCCGGGCACAGATACGCAGTATTTT.

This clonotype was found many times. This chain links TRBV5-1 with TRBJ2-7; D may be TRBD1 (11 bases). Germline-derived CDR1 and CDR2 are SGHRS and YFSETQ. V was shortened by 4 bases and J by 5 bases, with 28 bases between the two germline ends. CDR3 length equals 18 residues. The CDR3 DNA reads TGCGCCAGCAGCCTCGGACAGGGGGCAACTAGCGGGGATCACGAGCAGTACTTC. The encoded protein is CASSLGQGATSGDHEQYF.